Listed here are 27 T cell receptor beta chains from one sample, sequenced in a study of T cell repertoires in cytomegalovirus infection. Their cognate antigens are unknown. MiXCR, run by TCRdb on the reads, gives a single entry per CDR3 protein. The sample shows 700,000 to 850,000 distinct CDR3 sequences, approximately 29% of them seen only once. Here the sequenced sample was cultured CD8+ T cells from PBMCs, taken from culture after CMV antigen stimulation. These receptors were obtained from a human donor in good health (CMV status not recorded). Some clones in this sample may be carry-over from other donors' samples.

The chain couples TRBV20-1 to TRBJ1-5; 7 bases are a match to TRBD1. Trimming cost V 2 bases and J 3 bases; bases outside gene matches: 7. The CDR3 has 15 amino acids. Germline V CDR1 and CDR2: DFQATT, SNEGSKA (reference sequence). This CDR3 is CSARPRGFHNQPQHF. The CDR3 nucleotides are TGCAGTGCTAGACCCAGGGGGTTTCACAATCAGCCCCAGCATTTT.

This chain connects TRBV4-1 to TRBJ2-5; D call uncertain. The V end lost 2 bases, the J end lost 0 bases, and 7 bases lay between the germline ends. CDR1 and CDR2 (germline): MGHRA, YSYEKL. The CDR3 runs to 14 residues. As DNA, the CDR3 is TGCGCCAGCAGCCAATTAGTCAACCAAGAGACCCAGTACTTC. Residues: CASSQLVNQETQYF.

The V and J genes are TRBV29-1 and TRBJ2-3, with D uncertain. V lost 4 bases to trimming and J lost 1 base, with 15 bases between them. The CDR3 length is 15 residues. Germline V CDR1 and CDR2: SQVTM, ANQGSEA. The CDR3: CSVGRTGMGTDTQYF. The CDR3, as DNA: TGCAGCGTTGGGCGAACCGGCATGGGCACAGATACGCAGTATTTT.

The chain has TRBV6-5 and TRBJ2-1; 11 nucleotides match TRBD2. Germline assignment: CDR1 MNHEY and CDR2 SVGAGI. The V segment lost 1 base and the J segment 5 bases; nucleotides outside the gene matches: 13. CDR3 length equals 19 residues. CDR3 DNA: TGTGCCAGCAGTTACTTCGTAGCGGGGGGGCCTCGGAACGACAATGAGCAGTTCTTC. Protein: CASSYFVAGGPRNDNEQFF.

The gene calls are TRBV10-2 and TRBJ1-1; 7 bases are a match to TRBD1. Germline V CDR1 and CDR2: WSHSY, SAAADI. This CDR3 has 14 amino acids. Trimming took 4 bases from V and 8 from J; bases not matched to a gene: 10. The CDR3 DNA reads as TGCGCCAGCAGTGGTCCCGACAGGGCCTCAGAAGCTTTCTTT. Translation: CASSGPDRASEAFF.

This clonotype was seen a handful of times. A clone one base away is much larger, so this may be a read error. DNA of the CDR3: TGTGCCAGCAGCCCCGTACGGGTGACCGCGAACACCGGGGAGCTGTTTTTT. Translated: CASSPVRVTANTGELFF. V is TRBV7-8 and J is TRBJ2-2; the D is unclear. V was cut by 5 bases and J by 0 bases, with 16 bases left in between. CDR1 and CDR2 (germline): SGHVS, FQNEAQ. There are 17 residues in the CDR3.

V usage is TRBV7-9 and J usage is TRBJ2-5; 10 bases match TRBD2. Germline CDR1 and CDR2: SEHNR and FQNEAQ (reference sequence). The junction had 9 bases not matched to a gene; V was cut back by 2 bases and J by 3 bases. The CDR3 has 17 residues. The CDR3 loop is CASSLPQRGGYEETQYF. Written as DNA, the CDR3 is TGTGCCAGCAGCTTACCTCAGCGGGGGGGCTATGAAGAGACCCAGTACTTC.

A word on this clonotype: Since the CDR3 does not end with the conserved phenylalanine or tryptophan, this likely comes from a read error. The V call is TRBV10-3, the J call TRBJ1-2, with D hard to call. Germline V lookup: CDR1 ENHRY, CDR2 SYGVKD. CDR3 size: 15 residues. The CDR3 region is CVISVWQDLSHGYTL. CDR3 in DNA: TGTGTCATCAGTGTTTGGCAGGACCTATCTCATGGCTACACCCTC.

This clonotype has just one count. The V and J genes are TRBV6-6 and TRBJ1-5; 7 nucleotides align to TRBD1. The CDR3 has 14 residues. The germline gives CDR1 MNHNY, CDR2 SVGAGI (reference sequence). The trim removed 8 bases at V and 5 bases at J, leaving 9 bases unmatched. Here the CDR3 DNA reads TGTGCCAGCGGGGCAGGGGGGGGGGATCAGCCCCAGCATTTT. This translates into CASGAGGGDQPQHF.

This clonotype was seen at least ten times. The chain is built from TRBV12-3 or TRBV12-4 and TRBJ1-5; D uncertain. The germline V and J ends were trimmed by 2 bases and 4 bases, with 6 bases remaining between them. This CDR3 contains 13 residues. The CDR3: CASSLTRNQPQHF. CDR3 bases: TGTGCCAGCAGTTTAACCAGAAATCAGCCCCAGCATTTT.

V gene TRBV5-1 combines with J gene TRBJ2-2; 8 bases match TRBD2. With 0 bases clipped from V and 4 bases from J, the junction kept 11 bases outside the gene matches. The length of the CDR3 is 18 residues. Germline V lookup: CDR1 SGHRS, CDR2 YFSETQ. The CDR3 DNA is TGCGCCAGCAGCTTGGGACCCGGGACTAGGCCTCCCACCGGGGAGCTGTTTTTT. Translated: CASSLGPGTRPPTGELFF. The full variable domain, its missing parts supplied by reference TRBV5-1 and TRBJ2-2, is KAGVTQTPRYLIKTRGQQVTLSCSPISGHRSVSWYQQTPGQGLQFLFEYFSETQRNKGNFPGRFSGRQFSNSRSEMNVSTLELGDSALYLCASSLGPGTRPPTGELFFGEGSRLTVL.

The genes are TRBV20-1 and TRBJ1-6, with D unresolved. CDR3 length: 15 residues. V was shortened by 0 bases and J by 1 base, with 7 bases between the two germline ends. From germline, CDR1 is DFQATT and CDR2 SNEGSKA (reference sequence). The chain's CDR3 is CSARERDSYNSPLHF. As DNA, the CDR3 is TGCAGTGCTAGAGAAAGGGATTCCTATAATTCACCCCTCCACTTT.

The chain recombines TRBV7-9 with TRBJ1-4; 9 bases are shared with TRBD1. V gave up 2 bases and J gave up 5 bases; unmatched junction bases: 3. The germline V gene encodes CDR1 SEHNR and CDR2 FQNEAQ (reference sequence). The CDR3 totals 15 residues. The CDR3 DNA is TGTGCCAGCAGCTTAATAACAGGGGGCAATGAAAAACTGTTTTTT. This translates into CASSLITGGNEKLFF. Using reference TRBV7-9 and TRBJ1-4 for the parts outside the CDR3, the full variable domain is DTGVSQNPRHKITKRGQNVTFRCDPISEHNRLYWYRQTLGQGPEFLTYFQNEAQLEKSRLLSDRFSAERPKGSFSTLEIQRTEQGDSAMYLCASSLITGGNEKLFFGSGTQLSVL.

DNA for the CDR3: TGTGCCAGCAGCTTAGAGATAGGGTCAACCTACGAGCAGTACGTC. Its translation: CASSLEIGSTYEQYV. The rearrangement joins TRBV7-9 to TRBJ2-7; D is undetermined. V lost 1 base and J lost 2, with 12 bases in between. The CDR3 covers 15 residues. Germline V lookup: CDR1 SEHNR, CDR2 FQNEAQ (reference sequence).

This clonotype was detected a few times. V and J are TRBV7-6 and TRBJ2-2, with D maybe TRBD1 (6 bases). V was cut by 6 bases and J by 5 bases, with 13 bases left in between. The CDR3 runs to 14 residues. Germline V gives CDR1 SGHVS, CDR2 FNYEAQ. The CDR3 loop is CASSWAGETGELFF. CDR3 DNA sequence: TGTGCCAGCAGTTGGGCAGGGGAAACCGGGGAGCTGTTTTTT.

This clonotype was observed at least ten times. The J gene is TRBJ1-4, the V gene TRBV12-3 or TRBV12-4; possibly TRBD1 for D (5 bases). The CDR3 is 15 residues long. V gave up 7 bases and J gave up 7 bases, with 19 bases separating them. Here the CDR3 DNA reads TGTGCCAGCACCCTGAGCCGGGACTGGGGTGAAAAACTGTTTTTT. This gives the protein CASTLSRDWGEKLFF.

The chain employs TRBV19 and TRBJ2-7; TRBD1 agrees at 10 bases. The length of the CDR3 is 16 residues. V shed 1 base and J 3 bases; nucleotides not matched to a gene: 6. From germline, CDR1 is LNHDA and CDR2 SQIVND (reference sequence). CDR3 sequence (DNA): TGTGCCAGTAGTATAGCCCCGACAGGGGGCTTCTACGAGCAGTACTTC. It translates to CASSIAPTGGFYEQYF.

V is TRBV15 and J is TRBJ2-5; D remains unclear. The CDR3 is 14 residues long. With 0 bases removed from V and 2 bases from J, the gap between germline ends came to 7 bases. The germline gives CDR1 LNHNV, CDR2 YYDKDF (reference sequence). CDR3 amino acids: CATSREALQETQYF. In DNA, the CDR3 is TGTGCCACCAGCAGAGAAGCGTTACAAGAGACCCAGTACTTC.

This clonotype was counted only a few times. V gene TRBV13 combines with J gene TRBJ2-7; D might be TRBD2 (6 bases). Trimming pared 5 bases from V and 5 bases from J, leaving 16 bases between. CDR1 and CDR2 (germline): PRHDT, FYEKMQ (reference sequence). This CDR3 has 14 residues. CDR3: CASSPRGGIHEQYF. Written as DNA, the CDR3 is TGTGCCAGCAGCCCCCGTGGAGGGATCCACGAGCAGTACTTC. The full variable domain, in which reference TRBV13 and TRBJ2-7 provide the parts outside the CDR3, is AAGVIQSPRHLIKEKRETATLKCYPIPRHDTVYWYQQGPGQDPQFLISFYEKMQSDKGSIPDRFSAQQFSDYHSELNMSSLELGDSALYFCASSPRGGIHEQYFGPGTRLTVT.

The J gene is TRBJ2-1, the V gene TRBV29-1, with 9 bases matching TRBD1. This CDR3 region has 17 residues. The germline V gene has CDR1 SQVTM and CDR2 ANQGSEA. Unmatched junction bases numbered 13, after V lost 2 bases and J lost 5 bases. CDR3 loop: CSVERVVTGGVNNEQFF. CDR3 nucleotides: TGCAGCGTTGAACGGGTTGTGACAGGGGGGGTCAACAATGAGCAGTTCTTC.

On this clonotype: Germline and junction disagree at one end, which may indicate a read error. The chain joins TRBV6-5 to TRBJ2-1, with unresolved D. The CDR3 is 17 residues long. In germline, CDR1 is MNHEY, CDR2 SVGAGI. CDR3 region: CASSYSMAQPSYNEQLF. The CDR3 DNA follows: TGTGCCAGCAGTTACTCGATGGCCCAGCCGTCCTACAATGAGCAGCTCTTC.

This clonotype was picked up many times. The rearrangement links TRBV7-2 to TRBJ2-3, with 8 positions matching TRBD2. Germline trimming cut 2 bases from V and 1 base from J; bases unmatched to any gene: 2. This CDR3 region has 15 residues. Germline CDR1 is SGHTA and CDR2 is FQGNSA. DNA for the CDR3: TGTGCCAGCAGCTTATACGGGGGGGGCACAGATACGCAGTATTTT. This translates into CASSLYGGGTDTQYF.

This clonotype came up a few times. The chain links TRBV27 to TRBJ1-5; D perhaps matches TRBD1 (6 bases). V was cut by 5 bases and J by 4 bases, with 15 bases left in between. This CDR3 contains 15 residues. The germline gives CDR1 MNHEY, CDR2 SMNVEV (reference sequence). CDR3 sequence (DNA): TGTGCCAGCAGTCCGAACGACAGGATTAATCAGCCCCAGCATTTT. Translated, it gives CASSPNDRINQPQHF.

Many counts were recorded for this clonotype. The rearrangement joins TRBV7-2 to TRBJ2-2; 12 bases fit TRBD2. The CDR3 spans 23 residues. Trimming removed 2 bases from V and 1 base from J; junction bases left unmatched: 20. The germline CDR1 and CDR2 sequences are SGHTA and FQGNSA. The CDR3 region is CASSLYRTATSGGPTRNTGELFF. CDR3 nucleotides: TGTGCCAGCAGCTTATACCGGACCGCGACTAGCGGGGGACCCACAAGGAACACCGGGGAGCTGTTTTTT.

The chain is built from TRBV7-4 and TRBJ2-7; D possibly corresponds to TRBD2 (6 bases). V lost 1 base to trimming and J lost 2 bases, with 18 bases between them. This CDR3 comprises 17 residues. Germline CDR1 SGHVT, CDR2 SQSDAQ. The CDR3 sequence: CASSLEALGLSTYEQYF. For the CDR3, the DNA is TGTGCCAGCAGCTTAGAGGCCCTGGGACTGTCCACCTACGAGCAGTACTTC.

The chain carries TRBV29-1 and TRBJ2-7; D is unresolved. Per the germline V gene, CDR1 is SQVTM and CDR2 is ANQGSEA. This CDR3 comprises 14 residues. V shed 4 bases and J shed 0 bases, with 13 bases lying between them. The CDR3 DNA is TGCAGCGTTGGGGTGAGACGGAGCTCCTACGAGCAGTACTTC. It specifies CSVGVRRSSYEQYF.

This clonotype occurred a few times. The chain has TRBV5-1 and TRBJ1-3; the match to TRBD1 covers 8 bases. The CDR3 has 16 amino acids. Losses at the gene ends were 0 bases for V and 4 bases for J; bases not matched to a gene: 6. Germline V gene lookup returns CDR1 SGHRS and CDR2 YFSETQ. CDR3 sequence reads: CASSLVGQGTGNTIYF. In DNA form, the CDR3 reads TGCGCCAGCAGCTTGGTAGGACAGGGTACGGGAAACACCATATATTTT.